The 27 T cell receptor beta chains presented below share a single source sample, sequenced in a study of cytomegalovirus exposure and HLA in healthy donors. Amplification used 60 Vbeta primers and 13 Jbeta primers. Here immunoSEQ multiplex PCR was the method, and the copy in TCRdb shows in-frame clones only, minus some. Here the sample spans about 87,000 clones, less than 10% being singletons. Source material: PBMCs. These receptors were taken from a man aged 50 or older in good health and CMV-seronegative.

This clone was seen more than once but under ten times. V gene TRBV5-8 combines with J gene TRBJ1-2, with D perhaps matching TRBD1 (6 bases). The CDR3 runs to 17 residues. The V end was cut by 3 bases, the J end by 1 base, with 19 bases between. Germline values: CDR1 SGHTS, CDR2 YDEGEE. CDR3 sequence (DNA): TGTGCCAGCAGCTCCCTCGTGGGGCGACAGGATAACTATGGCTACACCTTC. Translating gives CASSSLVGRQDNYGYTF.

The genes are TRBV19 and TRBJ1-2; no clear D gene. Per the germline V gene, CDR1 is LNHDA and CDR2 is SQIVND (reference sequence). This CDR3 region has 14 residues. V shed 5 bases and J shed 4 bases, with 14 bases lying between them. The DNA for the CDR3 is TGTGCCAGTAGTTTTGACGGCCAGGCCTATGGCTACACCTTC. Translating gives CASSFDGQAYGYTF.

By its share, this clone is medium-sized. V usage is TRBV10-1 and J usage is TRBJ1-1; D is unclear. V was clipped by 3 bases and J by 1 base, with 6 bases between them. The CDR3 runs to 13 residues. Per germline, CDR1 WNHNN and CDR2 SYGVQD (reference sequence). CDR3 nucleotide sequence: TGCGCCAGCAGTGACCGGGGGAACACTGAAGCTTTCTTT. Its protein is CASSDRGNTEAFF.

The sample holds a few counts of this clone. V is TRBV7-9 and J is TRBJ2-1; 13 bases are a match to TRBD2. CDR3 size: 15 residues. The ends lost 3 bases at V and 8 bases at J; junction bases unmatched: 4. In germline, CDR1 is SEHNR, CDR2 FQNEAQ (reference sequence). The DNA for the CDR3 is TGTGCCAGCAGCTTTGGGACTAGCGGGACCTATGAGCAGTTCTTC. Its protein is CASSFGTSGTYEQFF.

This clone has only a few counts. Here the CDR3 reads CAWSGVNNNQPQHF. The CDR3, as DNA: TGTGCCTGGAGCGGAGTAAATAACAATCAGCCCCAGCATTTT. This chain connects TRBV30 to TRBJ1-5; D gene unclear. V lost 3 bases and J 3 bases, leaving 12 bases between the germline ends. Per the germline V gene, CDR1 is GTSNPN and CDR2 is SVGIG (reference sequence). CDR3 size: 14 residues.

The CDR3 protein is CASRVQGILNTGELFF. CDR3 DNA: TGTGCCAGTAGGGTACAGGGGATCCTTAACACCGGGGAGCTGTTTTTT. The chain joins TRBV19 to TRBJ2-2; 7 bases fit TRBD1. The CDR3 is 16 residues long. After removal of 6 bases from V and 2 bases from J, the junction contained 9 bases not matched to a gene. Germline CDR1 is LNHDA and CDR2 is SQIVND (reference sequence).

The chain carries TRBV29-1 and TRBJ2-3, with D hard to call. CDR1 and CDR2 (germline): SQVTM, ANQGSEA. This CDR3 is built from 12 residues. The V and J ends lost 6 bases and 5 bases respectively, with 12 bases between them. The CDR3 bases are TGCAGCGTGGCTGAACCAGTAGATACGCAGTATTTT. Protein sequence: CSVAEPVDTQYF.

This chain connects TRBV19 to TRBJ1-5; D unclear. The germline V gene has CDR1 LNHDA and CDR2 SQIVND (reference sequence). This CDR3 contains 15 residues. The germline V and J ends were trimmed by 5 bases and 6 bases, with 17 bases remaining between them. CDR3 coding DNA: TGTGCCAGTAGTCTTTGGGCGGGTACAAGTCAGCCCCAGCATTTT. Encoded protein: CASSLWAGTSQPQHF.

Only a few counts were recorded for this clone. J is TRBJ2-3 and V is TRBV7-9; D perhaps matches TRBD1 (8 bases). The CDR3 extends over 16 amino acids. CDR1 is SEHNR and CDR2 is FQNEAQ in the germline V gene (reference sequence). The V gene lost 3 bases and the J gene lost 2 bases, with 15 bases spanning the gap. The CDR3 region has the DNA TGTGCCAGCAGCTTCCGGGGGGACAGGTCCACAGATACGCAGTATTTT. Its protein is CASSFRGDRSTDTQYF. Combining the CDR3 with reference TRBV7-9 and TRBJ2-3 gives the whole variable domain DTGVSQNPRHKITKRGQNVTFRCDPISEHNRLYWYRQTLGQGPEFLTYFQNEAQLEKSRLLSDRFSAERPKGSFSTLEIQRTEQGDSAMYLCASSFRGDRSTDTQYFGPGTRLTVL.

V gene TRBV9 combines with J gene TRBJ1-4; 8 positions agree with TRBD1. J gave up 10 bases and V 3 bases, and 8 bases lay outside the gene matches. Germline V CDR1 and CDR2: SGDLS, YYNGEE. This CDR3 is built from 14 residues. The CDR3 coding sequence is TGTGCCAGCAGCGCCCAGGGGGCACCCGGAAAACTGTTTTTT. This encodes CASSAQGAPGKLFF.

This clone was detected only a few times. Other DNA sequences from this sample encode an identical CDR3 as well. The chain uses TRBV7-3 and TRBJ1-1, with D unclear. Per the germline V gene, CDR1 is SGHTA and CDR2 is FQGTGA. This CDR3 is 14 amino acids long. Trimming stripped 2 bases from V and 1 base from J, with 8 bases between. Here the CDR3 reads CASSLSRGNTEAFF. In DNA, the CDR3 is TGTGCCAGCAGCTTATCGAGAGGGAACACTGAAGCTTTCTTT.

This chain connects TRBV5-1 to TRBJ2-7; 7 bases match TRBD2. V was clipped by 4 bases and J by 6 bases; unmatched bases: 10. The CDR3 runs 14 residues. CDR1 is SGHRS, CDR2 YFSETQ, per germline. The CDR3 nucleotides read TGCGCCAGCAGCCCGGGGGGAATAGGCTCCGAGCAGTACTTC. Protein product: CASSPGGIGSEQYF.

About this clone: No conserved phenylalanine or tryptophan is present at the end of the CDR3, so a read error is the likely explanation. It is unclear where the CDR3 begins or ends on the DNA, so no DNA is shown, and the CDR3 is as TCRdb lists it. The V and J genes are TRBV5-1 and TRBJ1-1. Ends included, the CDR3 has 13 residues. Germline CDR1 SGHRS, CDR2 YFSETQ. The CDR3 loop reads CASSPLSGTEPFL.

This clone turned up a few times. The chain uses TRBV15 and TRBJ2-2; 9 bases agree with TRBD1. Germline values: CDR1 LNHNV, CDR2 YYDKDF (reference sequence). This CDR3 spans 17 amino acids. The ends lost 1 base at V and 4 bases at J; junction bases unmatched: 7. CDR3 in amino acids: CATSRVPGQGPTGELFF. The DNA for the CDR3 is TGTGCCACCAGCAGAGTCCCGGGACAGGGTCCCACCGGGGAGCTGTTTTTT.

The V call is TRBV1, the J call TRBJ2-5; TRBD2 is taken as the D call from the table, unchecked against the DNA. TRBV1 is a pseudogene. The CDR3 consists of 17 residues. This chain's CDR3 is CTSSQARPSPLQETQYF. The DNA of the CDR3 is TGCACCAGCAGCCAAGCCCGTCCAAGCCCCCTACAAGAGACCCAGTACTTC.

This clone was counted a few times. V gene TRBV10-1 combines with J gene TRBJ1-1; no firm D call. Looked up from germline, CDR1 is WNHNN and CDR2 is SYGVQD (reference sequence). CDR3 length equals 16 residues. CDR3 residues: CEGGGVDTSRNTEAFF. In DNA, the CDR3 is TGCGAGGGAGGTGGGGTGGATACATCCAGGAACACTGAAGCTTTCTTT.

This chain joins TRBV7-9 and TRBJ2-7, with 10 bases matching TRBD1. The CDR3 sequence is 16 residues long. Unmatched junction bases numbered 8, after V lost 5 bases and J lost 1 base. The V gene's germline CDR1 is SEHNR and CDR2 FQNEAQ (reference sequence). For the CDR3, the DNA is TGTGCCAGCAGCCGGCCTAGGGACAGGGGATCCTACGAGCAGTACTTC. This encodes CASSRPRDRGSYEQYF.

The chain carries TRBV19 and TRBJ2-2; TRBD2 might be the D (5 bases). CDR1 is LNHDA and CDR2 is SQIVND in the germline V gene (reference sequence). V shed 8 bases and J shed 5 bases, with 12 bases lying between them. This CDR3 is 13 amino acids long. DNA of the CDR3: TGTGCCAGTCAGACTCCGGGGACCGGGGAGCTGTTTTTT. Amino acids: CASQTPGTGELFF.

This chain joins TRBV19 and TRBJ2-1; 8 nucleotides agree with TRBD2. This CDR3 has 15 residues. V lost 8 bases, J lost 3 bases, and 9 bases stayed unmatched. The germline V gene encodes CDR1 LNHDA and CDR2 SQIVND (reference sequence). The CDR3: CASEGSGAYYNEQFF. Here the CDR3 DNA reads TGTGCCAGTGAAGGTAGCGGGGCTTACTACAATGAGCAGTTCTTC.

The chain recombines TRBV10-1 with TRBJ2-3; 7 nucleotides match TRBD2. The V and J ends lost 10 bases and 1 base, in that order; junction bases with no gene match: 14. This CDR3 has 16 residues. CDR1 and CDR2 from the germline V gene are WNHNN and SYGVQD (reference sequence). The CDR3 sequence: CAITGLLIMGTDTQYF. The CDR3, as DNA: TGCGCCATTACGGGACTACTCATAATGGGCACAGATACGCAGTATTTT.

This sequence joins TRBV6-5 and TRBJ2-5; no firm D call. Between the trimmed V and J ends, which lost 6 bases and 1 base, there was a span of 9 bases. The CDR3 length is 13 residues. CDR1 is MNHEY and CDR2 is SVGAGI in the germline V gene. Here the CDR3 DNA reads TGTGCCAGCAGGAGAACAGCCCAAGAGACCCAGTACTTC. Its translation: CASRRTAQETQYF.

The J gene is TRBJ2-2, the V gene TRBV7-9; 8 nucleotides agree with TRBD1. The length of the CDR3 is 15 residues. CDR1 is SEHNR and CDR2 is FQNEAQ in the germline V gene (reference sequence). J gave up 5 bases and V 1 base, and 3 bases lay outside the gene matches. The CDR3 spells CASSLGTGFTGELFF. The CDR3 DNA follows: TGTGCCAGCAGCTTAGGGACAGGGTTTACCGGGGAGCTGTTTTTT.

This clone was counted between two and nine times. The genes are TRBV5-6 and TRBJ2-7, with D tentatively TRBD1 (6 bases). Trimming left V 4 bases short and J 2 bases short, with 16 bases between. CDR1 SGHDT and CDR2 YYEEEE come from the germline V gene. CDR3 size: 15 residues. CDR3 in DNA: TGTGCCAGCAGCCTTAGCGACAGGAACGCCTACGAGCAGTACTTC. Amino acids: CASSLSDRNAYEQYF.

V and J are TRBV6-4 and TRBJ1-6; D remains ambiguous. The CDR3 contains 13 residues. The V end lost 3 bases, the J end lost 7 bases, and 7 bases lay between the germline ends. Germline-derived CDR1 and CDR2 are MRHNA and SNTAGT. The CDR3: CASSESRNSPLHF. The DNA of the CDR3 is TGTGCCAGCAGTGAGAGCCGGAATTCACCCCTCCACTTT.

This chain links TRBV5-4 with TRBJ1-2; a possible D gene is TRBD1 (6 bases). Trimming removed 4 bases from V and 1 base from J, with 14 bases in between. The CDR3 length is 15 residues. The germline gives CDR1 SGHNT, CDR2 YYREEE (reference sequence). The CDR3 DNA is TGTGCCAGCAGCCCACCGGCAGGGGTTAACTATGGCTACACCTTC. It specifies CASSPPAGVNYGYTF.

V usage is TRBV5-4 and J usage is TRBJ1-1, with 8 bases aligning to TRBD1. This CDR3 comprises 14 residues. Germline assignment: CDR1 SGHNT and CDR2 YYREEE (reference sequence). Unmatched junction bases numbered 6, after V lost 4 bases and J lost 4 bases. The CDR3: CASSTGQGGTEAFF. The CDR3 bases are TGTGCCAGCAGCACTGGACAGGGAGGCACTGAAGCTTTCTTT.

The CDR3 nucleotides are TGTGCCAGCAGCTACCACGGGGGTAGGACTGAAGCTTTCTTT. It specifies CASSYHGGRTEAFF. The V gene is TRBV28, the J gene TRBJ1-1, with D perhaps matching TRBD1 (5 bases). CDR1 is MDHEN, CDR2 SYDVKM, per germline. The CDR3 length is 14 residues. Trimming cost V 6 bases and J 5 bases, with 16 bases left between them.